The 8 T cell receptor beta chains presented below share a single source sample, sequenced in a study of blood T cell repertoires in COVID-19 (dated by TCRdb to 2019 to 2021). Library preparation used the immunoSEQ multiplex PCR assay. Sourced from immuneACCESS, this table was stored by TCRdb with only in-frame sequences that have V and J called. A share of the clones is absent; for the studies checked, an unresolved V gene accounts for under half, and the remainder has no known explanation. For this sample the table gives fewer than 70,000 clones, of which about 88% were detected only once. More than 10% of the sample rests with the top ten. Sequencing was done on a sample of peripheral blood. These receptors were collected from a human donor in a cohort sampled during active COVID-19.

This clone has more than one count but fewer than ten. This chain uses TRBV7-2 with TRBJ1-6; D gene ambiguous. The CDR3 has 12 amino acids. Trimming took off 5 bases at V and 9 bases at J, with 8 bases between the two ends. Germline CDR1 and CDR2: SGHTA and FQGNSA. The CDR3 DNA sequence: TGTGCCAGCAGCCTCACAATTTCACCCCTCCACTTT. Translation: CASSLTISPLHF.

This clone was observed a handful of times. The chain joins TRBV27 to TRBJ2-7, with D hard to call. The ends were cut back, 3 bases at V and 0 bases at J, with 6 bases in the middle. The germline gives CDR1 MNHEY, CDR2 SMNVEV (reference sequence). This CDR3 is built from 13 residues. For the CDR3, the DNA is TGTGCCAGCAGTTTCCAACACTCCTACGAGCAGTACTTC. Translation gives CASSFQHSYEQYF.

The chain links TRBV5-1 to TRBJ1-2; 7 bases fit TRBD1. There are 13 residues in the CDR3. V was clipped by 4 bases and J by 5 bases; unmatched bases: 5. CDR1 and CDR2 (germline): SGHRS, YFSETQ. CDR3 loop: CASSEGTAYGYTF. CDR3 nucleotides: TGCGCCAGCAGCGAAGGGACAGCTTATGGCTACACCTTC.

CDR3 bases: TGTGCCACCAGTGATTTCCTCTCAAGTCCCGGGACTGCTAACTATGGCTACACCTTC. It translates to CATSDFLSSPGTANYGYTF. The V call is TRBV24-1, the J call TRBJ1-2, with a weak D call TRBD1 (5 bases). CDR1 is KGHDR, CDR2 SFDVKD, per germline. V dropped 1 base and J dropped 0 bases, with 20 bases sitting between them. The CDR3 runs to 19 residues.

The chain combines TRBV2 with TRBJ2-5; D is perhaps TRBD1 (5 bases). CDR1 and CDR2 (germline): SNHLY, FYNNEI. The CDR3 has 13 amino acids. With 11 bases removed from V and 2 bases from J, the gap between germline ends came to 15 bases. The CDR3 region is CAGHRVRQETQYF. The CDR3 bases are TGTGCCGGACATCGGGTGCGTCAAGAGACCCAGTACTTC.

This sequence joins TRBV6-1 and TRBJ2-7, with 10 bases fitting TRBD2. The CDR3 loop spans 15 amino acids. Trimming at V came to 3 bases and at J to 7 bases, leaving 9 bases not matched to a gene. Germline-derived CDR1 and CDR2 are MNHNS and SASEGT. The CDR3: CASSELAGVSGEQYF. Here the CDR3 DNA reads TGTGCCAGCAGTGAGCTAGCGGGAGTATCGGGGGAGCAGTACTTC.

The CDR3 DNA sequence: TGTGCCAGCAGACCCCGTCCCGGGACAGGGGTAGGGTTGAACACTGAAGCTTTCTTT. This gives the protein CASRPRPGTGVGLNTEAFF. The chain recombines TRBV16 with TRBJ1-1, with TRBD1 identical over 10 bases. Germline CDR1 is KGHSY and CDR2 is FQNENV. After removal of 6 bases from V and 0 bases from J, the junction contained 16 bases not matched to a gene. CDR3 length: 19 amino acids.

V gene TRBV9 combines with J gene TRBJ2-5; D not certain. V gave up 0 bases and J gave up 4 bases, with 4 bases separating them. The length of the CDR3 is 12 residues. Germline loops: CDR1 SGDLS, CDR2 YYNGEE. The CDR3 spells CASSVAGETQYF. In DNA, the CDR3 is TGTGCCAGCAGCGTAGCGGGAGAGACCCAGTACTTC.